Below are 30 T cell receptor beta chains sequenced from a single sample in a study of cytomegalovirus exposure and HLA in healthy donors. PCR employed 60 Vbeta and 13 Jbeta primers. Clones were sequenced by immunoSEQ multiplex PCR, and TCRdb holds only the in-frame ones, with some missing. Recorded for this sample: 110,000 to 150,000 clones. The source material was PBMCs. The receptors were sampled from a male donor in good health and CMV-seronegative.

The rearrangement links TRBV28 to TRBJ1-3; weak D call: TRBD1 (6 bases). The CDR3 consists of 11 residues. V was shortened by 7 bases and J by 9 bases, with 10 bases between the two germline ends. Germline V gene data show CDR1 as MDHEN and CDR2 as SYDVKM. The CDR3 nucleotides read TGTGCCAGCACAGGGGCGACCACCATATATTTT. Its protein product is CASTGATTIYF.

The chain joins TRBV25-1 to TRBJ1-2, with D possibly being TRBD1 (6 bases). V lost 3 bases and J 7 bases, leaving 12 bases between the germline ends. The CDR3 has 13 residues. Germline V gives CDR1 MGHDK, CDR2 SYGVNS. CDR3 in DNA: TGTGCCAGCAGTGATCGTGAGGACAGTGGCTACACCTTC. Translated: CASSDREDSGYTF.

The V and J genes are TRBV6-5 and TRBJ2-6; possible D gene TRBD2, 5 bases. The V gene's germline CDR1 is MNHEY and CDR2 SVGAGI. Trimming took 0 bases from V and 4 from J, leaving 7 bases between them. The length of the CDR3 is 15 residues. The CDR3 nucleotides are TGTGCCAGCAGTTACTCGCCGGGAGGGGCCAACGTCCTGACTTTC. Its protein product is CASSYSPGGANVLTF.

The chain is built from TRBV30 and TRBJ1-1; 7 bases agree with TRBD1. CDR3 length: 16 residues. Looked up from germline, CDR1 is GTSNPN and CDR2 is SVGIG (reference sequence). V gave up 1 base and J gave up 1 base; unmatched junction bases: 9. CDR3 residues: CAWSEGAKAPNTEAFF. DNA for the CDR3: TGTGCCTGGAGTGAGGGGGCGAAGGCCCCGAACACTGAAGCTTTCTTT. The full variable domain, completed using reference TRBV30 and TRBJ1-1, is SQTIHQWPATLVQPVGSPLSLECTVEGTSNPNLYWYRQAAGRGLQLLFYSVGIGQISSEVPQNLSASRPQDRQFILSSKKLLLSDSGFYLCAWSEGAKAPNTEAFFGQGTRLTVV.

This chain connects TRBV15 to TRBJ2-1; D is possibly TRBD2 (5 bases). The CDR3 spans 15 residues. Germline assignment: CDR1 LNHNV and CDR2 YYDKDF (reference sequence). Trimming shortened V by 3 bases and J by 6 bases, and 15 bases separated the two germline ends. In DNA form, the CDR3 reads TGTGCCACCAGCAGGGTCACTTTAGGGAGCAATGAGCAGTTCTTC. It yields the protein CATSRVTLGSNEQFF. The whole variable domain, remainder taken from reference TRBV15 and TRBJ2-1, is DAMVIQNPRYQVTQFGKPVTLSCSQTLNHNVMYWYQQKSSQAPKLLFHYYDKDFNNEADTPDNFQSRRPNTSFCFLDIRSPGLGDTAMYLCATSRVTLGSNEQFFGPGTRLTVL.

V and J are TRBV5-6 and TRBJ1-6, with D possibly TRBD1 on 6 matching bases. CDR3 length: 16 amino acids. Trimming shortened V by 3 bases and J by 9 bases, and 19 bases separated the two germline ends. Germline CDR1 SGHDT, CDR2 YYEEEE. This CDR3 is CASSSEMTQGVSPLHF. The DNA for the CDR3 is TGTGCCAGCAGCTCCGAAATGACACAGGGTGTTTCACCCCTCCACTTT.

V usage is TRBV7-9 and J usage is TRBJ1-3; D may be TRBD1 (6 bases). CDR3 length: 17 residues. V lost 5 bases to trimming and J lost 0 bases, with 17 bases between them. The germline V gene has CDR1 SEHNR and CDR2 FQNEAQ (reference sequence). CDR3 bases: TGTGCCAGCAGCGATTTTTCCAGGGGCTCCTCTGGAAACACCATATATTTT. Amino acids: CASSDFSRGSSGNTIYF.

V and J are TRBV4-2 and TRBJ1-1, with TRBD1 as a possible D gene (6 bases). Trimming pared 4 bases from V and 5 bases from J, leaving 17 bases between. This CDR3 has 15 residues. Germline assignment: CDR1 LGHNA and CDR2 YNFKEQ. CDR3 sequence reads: CASSRGGGELTEAFF. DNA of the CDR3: TGTGCCAGCAGCCGAGGGGGGGGAGAGTTAACTGAAGCTTTCTTT.

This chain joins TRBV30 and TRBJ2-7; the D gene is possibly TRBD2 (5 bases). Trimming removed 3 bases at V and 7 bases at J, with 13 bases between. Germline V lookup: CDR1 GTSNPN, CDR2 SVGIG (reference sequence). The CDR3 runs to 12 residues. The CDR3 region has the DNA TGTGCCTGGAGAAAGGCGACGGGGGAGCAGTACTTC. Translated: CAWRKATGEQYF.

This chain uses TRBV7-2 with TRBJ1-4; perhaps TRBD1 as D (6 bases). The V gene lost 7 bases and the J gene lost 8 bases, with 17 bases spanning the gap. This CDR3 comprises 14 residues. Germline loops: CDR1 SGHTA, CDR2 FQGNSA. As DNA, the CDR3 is TGTGCCAGCAACGCAGGGGCGCGCGGGGAAAAACTGTTTTTT. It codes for CASNAGARGEKLFF.

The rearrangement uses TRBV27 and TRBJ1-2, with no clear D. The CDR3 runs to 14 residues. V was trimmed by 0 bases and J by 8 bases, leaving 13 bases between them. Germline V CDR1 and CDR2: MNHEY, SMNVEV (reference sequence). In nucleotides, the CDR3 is TGTGCCAGCAGTTTATCCGGCGGACTGGGCGGCTACACCTTC. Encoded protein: CASSLSGGLGGYTF.

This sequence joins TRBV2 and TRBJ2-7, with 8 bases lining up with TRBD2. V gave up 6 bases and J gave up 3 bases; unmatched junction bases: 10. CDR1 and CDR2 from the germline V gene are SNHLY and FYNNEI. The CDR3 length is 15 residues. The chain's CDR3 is CASSVRLASVYEQYF. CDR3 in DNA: TGTGCCAGCAGCGTTAGACTAGCGTCAGTCTACGAGCAGTACTTC. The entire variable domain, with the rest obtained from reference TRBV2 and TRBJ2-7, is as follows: EPEVTQTPSHQVTQMGQEVILRCVPISNHLYFYWYRQILGQKVEFLVSFYNNEISEKSEIFDDQFSVERPDGSNFTLKIRSTKLEDSAMYFCASSVRLASVYEQYFGPGTRLTVT.

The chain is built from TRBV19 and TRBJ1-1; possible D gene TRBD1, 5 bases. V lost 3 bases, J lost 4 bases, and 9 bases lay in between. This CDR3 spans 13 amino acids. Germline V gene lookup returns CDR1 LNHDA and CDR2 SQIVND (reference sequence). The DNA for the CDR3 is TGTGCCAGTAGTATCCAGGGAGGCACTGAAGCTTTCTTT. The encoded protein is CASSIQGGTEAFF. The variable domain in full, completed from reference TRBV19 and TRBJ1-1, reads DGGITQSPKYLFRKEGQNVTLSCEQNLNHDAMYWYRQDPGQGLRLIYYSQIVNDFQKGDIAEGYSVSREKKESFPLTVTSAQKNPTAFYLCASSIQGGTEAFFGQGTRLTVV.

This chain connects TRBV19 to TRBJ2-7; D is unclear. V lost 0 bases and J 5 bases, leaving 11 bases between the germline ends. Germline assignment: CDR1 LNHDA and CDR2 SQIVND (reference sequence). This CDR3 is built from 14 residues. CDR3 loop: CASSIDKARDEQYF. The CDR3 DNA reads TGTGCCAGTAGTATAGATAAAGCGAGAGACGAGCAGTACTTC.

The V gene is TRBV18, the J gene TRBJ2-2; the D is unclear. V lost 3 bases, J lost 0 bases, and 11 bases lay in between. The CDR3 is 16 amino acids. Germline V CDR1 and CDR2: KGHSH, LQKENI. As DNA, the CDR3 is TGTGCCAGCTCACCCCGTTCAGGTCCGAACACCGGGGAGCTGTTTTTT. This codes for CASSPRSGPNTGELFF.

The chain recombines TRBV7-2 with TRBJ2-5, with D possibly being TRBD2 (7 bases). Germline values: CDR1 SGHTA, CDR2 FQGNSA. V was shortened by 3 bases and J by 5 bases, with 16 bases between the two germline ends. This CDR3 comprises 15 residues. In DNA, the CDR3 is TGTGCCAGCAGCTTCGGAGGGGGGGAAGGGGAGACCCAGTACTTC. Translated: CASSFGGGEGETQYF.

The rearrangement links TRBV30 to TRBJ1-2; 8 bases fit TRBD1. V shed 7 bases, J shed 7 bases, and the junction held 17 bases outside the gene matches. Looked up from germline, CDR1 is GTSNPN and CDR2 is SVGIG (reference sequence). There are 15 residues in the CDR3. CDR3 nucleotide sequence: TGTGCCTTGCCAAAAGCCAGGGGGCGCAGGTTTGGCTACACCTTC. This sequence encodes CALPKARGRRFGYTF.

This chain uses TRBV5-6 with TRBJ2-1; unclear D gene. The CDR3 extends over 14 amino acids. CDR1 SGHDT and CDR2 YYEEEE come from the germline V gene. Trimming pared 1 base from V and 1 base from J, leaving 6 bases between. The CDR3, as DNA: TGTGCCAGCAGCTTGTTCACATCCTACAATGAGCAGTTCTTC. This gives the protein CASSLFTSYNEQFF. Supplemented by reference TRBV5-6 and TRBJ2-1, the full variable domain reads DAGVTQSPTHLIKTRGQQVTLRCSPKSGHDTVSWYQQALGQGPQFIFQYYEEEERQRGNFPDRFSGHQFPNYSSELNVNALLLGDSALYLCASSLFTSYNEQFFGPGTRLTVL.

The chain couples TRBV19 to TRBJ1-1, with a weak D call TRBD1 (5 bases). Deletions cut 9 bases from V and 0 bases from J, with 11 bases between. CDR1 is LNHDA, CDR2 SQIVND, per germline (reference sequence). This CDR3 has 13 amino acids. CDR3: CASADRMNTEAFF. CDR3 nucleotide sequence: TGTGCCAGCGCCGACAGAATGAACACTGAAGCTTTCTTT.

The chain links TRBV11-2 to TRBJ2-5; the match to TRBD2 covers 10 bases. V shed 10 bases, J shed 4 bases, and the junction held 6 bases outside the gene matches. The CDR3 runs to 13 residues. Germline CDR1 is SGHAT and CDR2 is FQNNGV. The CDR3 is CATKGTSAETQYF. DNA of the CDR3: TGTGCCACCAAAGGGACTAGCGCAGAGACCCAGTACTTC.

The CDR3 region has the DNA TGTGCCAGTAGAACTGGGACAGGTTTCGATGGAGATACGCAGTATTTT. Translated, it gives CASRTGTGFDGDTQYF. This chain joins TRBV19 and TRBJ2-3; 8 nucleotides agree with TRBD1. Trimming cost V 6 bases and J 5 bases; bases outside gene matches: 13. CDR3 size: 16 residues. Per germline, CDR1 LNHDA and CDR2 SQIVND (reference sequence).

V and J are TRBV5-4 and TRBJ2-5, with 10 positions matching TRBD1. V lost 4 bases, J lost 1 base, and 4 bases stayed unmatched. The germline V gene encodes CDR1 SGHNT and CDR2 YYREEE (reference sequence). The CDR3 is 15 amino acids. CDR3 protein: CASSLRTGGQETQYF. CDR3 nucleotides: TGTGCCAGCAGCCTACGGACAGGGGGCCAAGAGACCCAGTACTTC.

The CDR3 region has the DNA TGTGCCAGCAGCTTCGGGGACAGGGTTAACTATGGCTACACCTTC. Encoded protein: CASSFGDRVNYGYTF. The chain combines TRBV5-6 with TRBJ1-2, with TRBD1 matching 9 bases. Germline lookup yields CDR1 SGHDT and CDR2 YYEEEE. V lost 2 bases, J lost 1 base, and 3 bases stayed unmatched. This CDR3 comprises 15 residues.

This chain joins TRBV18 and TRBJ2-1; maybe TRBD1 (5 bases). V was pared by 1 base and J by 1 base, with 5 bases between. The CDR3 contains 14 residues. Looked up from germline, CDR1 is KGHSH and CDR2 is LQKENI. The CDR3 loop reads CASSPQGSYNEQFF. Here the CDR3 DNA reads TGTGCCAGCTCACCACAGGGGTCCTACAATGAGCAGTTCTTC.

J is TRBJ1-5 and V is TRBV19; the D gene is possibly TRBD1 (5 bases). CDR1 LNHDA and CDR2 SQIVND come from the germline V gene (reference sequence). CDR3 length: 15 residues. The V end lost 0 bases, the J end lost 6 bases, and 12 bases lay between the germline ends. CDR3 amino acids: CASSIEKGLGQPQHF. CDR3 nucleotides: TGTGCCAGTAGTATAGAAAAGGGGTTAGGTCAGCCCCAGCATTTT.

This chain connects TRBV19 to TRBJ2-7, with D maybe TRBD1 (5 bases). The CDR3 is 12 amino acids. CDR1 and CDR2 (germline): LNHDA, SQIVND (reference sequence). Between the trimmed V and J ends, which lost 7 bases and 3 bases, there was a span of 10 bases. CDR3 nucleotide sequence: TGTGCCAGTACCTCAGGGAACTACGAGCAGTACTTC. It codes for CASTSGNYEQYF.

Written as DNA, the CDR3 is TGTGCCAGCAGCTTACGGCCGGCAACAGGGGTAGAGACCCAGTACTTC. It translates to CASSLRPATGVETQYF. The rearrangement links TRBV11-2 to TRBJ2-5; 7 nucleotides line up with TRBD1. The germline V gene encodes CDR1 SGHAT and CDR2 FQNNGV. The CDR3 contains 16 residues. Losses at the gene ends were 2 bases for V and 4 bases for J; bases not matched to a gene: 10.

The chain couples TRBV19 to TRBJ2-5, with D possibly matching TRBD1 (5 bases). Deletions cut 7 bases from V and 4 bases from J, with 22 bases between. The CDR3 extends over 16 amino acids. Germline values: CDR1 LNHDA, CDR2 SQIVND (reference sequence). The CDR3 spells CASTPGMGRRGETQYF. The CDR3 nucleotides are TGTGCCAGTACGCCTGGGATGGGGCGACGTGGAGAGACCCAGTACTTC.

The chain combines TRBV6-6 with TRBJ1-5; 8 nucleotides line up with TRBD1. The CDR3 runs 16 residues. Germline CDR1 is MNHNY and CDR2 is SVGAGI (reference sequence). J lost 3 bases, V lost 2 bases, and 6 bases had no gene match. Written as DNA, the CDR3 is TGTGCCAGCAGTTACGGGTCAGGGGGCGACAATCAGCCCCAGCATTTT. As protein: CASSYGSGGDNQPQHF.

CDR3 loop: CAGKVTGGFGGYTF. The CDR3 DNA reads as TGTGCCGGCAAGGTCACAGGGGGCTTCGGCGGCTACACCTTC. J is TRBJ1-2 and V is TRBV2; 9 bases are a match to TRBD1. The CDR3 covers 14 residues. V dropped 11 bases and J dropped 8; count of bases not matched to a gene: 15. Germline V gene data show CDR1 as SNHLY and CDR2 as FYNNEI.